The 2 T cell receptor beta chains listed next were all sequenced from one sample in a study of CD8+ T cells in alopecia areata (dated by TCRdb to the late 2010s). The library was prepared using the immunoSEQ multiplex PCR assay. RNA was extracted from all samples and reverse transcribed into cDNA as template for TCR sequencing. Not all clones reach the TCRdb copy of this immuneACCESS table, which keeps in-frame sequences only. Checked studies attribute under half of the gap to unresolved V genes and leave the rest unexplained. The sample records some 80,000 clones, around 65% of which are singletons. The ten largest clones capture around 24% of the sample. Taken with the paper, the label for time point translates to: 20 to 30 weeks on oral tofacitinib. The sample's treatment or condition label is to be understood as: oral pan-JAK inhibitor, 5-10 mg twice daily. Sequenced here: CD8+ T cells sorted from blood, sampled at week 24, from a patient treated with tofacitinib. The receptors shown here come from a human donor with alopecia areata.

A few counts support this clone. This CDR3 is CASSVTGGLNSPLHF. The CDR3 bases are TGTGCCAGCAGTGTGACAGGGGGATTGAATTCACCCCTCCACTTT. This chain links TRBV27 with TRBJ1-6; 9 bases map to TRBD1. CDR3 length equals 15 residues. The ends lost 5 bases at V and 7 bases at J; junction bases unmatched: 6. In germline, CDR1 is MNHEY, CDR2 SMNVEV (reference sequence).

A word on this clone: Other nucleotide sequences in the sample specify the same CDR3. CDR3: CASSGGTSYEQYF. The DNA of the CDR3 is TGTGCCAGCAGCGGGGGGACCTCCTACGAGCAGTACTTC. The chain uses TRBV7-9 and TRBJ2-7, with D maybe TRBD2 (6 bases). CDR1 SEHNR and CDR2 FQNEAQ come from the germline V gene (reference sequence). The CDR3 extends over 13 amino acids. The V and J ends lost 5 bases and 0 bases respectively, with 8 bases between them.